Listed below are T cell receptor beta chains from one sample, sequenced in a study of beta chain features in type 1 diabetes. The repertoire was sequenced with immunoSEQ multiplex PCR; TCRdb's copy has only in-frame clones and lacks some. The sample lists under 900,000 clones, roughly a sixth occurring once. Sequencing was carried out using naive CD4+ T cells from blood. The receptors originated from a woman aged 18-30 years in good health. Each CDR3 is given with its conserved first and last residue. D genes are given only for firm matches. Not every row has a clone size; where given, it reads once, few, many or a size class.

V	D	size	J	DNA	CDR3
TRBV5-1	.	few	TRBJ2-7	TGCGCCAGCAGCTCGCGAATAGGAGTCTACGAGCAGTACTTC	CASSSRIGVYEQYF
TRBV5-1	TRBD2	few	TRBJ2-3	TGCGCCAGCAGCTTGTGGACTAGCGGGATAGGAGATACGCAGTATTTT	CASSLWTSGIGDTQYF
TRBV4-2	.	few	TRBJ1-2	TGTGCCAGCAGCCAAGATCTTGGAGGGGCAAACTATGGCTACACCTTC	CASSQDLGGANYGYTF
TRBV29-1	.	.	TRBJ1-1	TGCAGCGTTTCGGAGTCCAGTGGGAACACTGAAGCTTTCTTT	CSVSESSGNTEAFF
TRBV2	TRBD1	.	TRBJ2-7	TGTGCCAGCACTAAGGACAGGGGGTACGAGCAGTACTTC	CASTKDRGYEQYF
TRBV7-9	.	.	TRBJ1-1	TGTGCCAGCAGCCCAGGACATAACACTGAAGCTTTCTTT	CASSPGHNTEAFF
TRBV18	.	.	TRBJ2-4	TGTGCCAGCTCACCCTCTATGGTAGCCAAAAACATTCAGTACTTC	CASSPSMVAKNIQYF
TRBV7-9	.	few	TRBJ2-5	TGTGCCAGCAGCCAAGAGGAGACCCAGTACTTC	CASSQEETQYF
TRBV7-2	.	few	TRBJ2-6	TGTGCCAGCAGCCCTTTTATGAGGGTCAGGGTCTCTGGGGCCAACGTCCTGACTTTC	CASSPFMRVRVSGANVLTF
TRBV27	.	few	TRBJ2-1	TGTGCCAGCAGTTTATCAGGGGAGCAGTTCTTC	CASSLSGEQFF
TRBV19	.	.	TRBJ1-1	TGTGCCAGTAGACTCGGAGGATTGAACACTGAAGCTTTCTTT	CASRLGGLNTEAFF
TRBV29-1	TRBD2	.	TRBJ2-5	TGCAGCGTTTCGTGGGGGAGGGCCATGGGAGAGACCCAGTACTTC	CSVSWGRAMGETQYF
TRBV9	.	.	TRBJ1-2	TGTGCCAGCAGCGTGGGGGACCGACCTAACTATGGCTACACCTTC	CASSVGDRPNYGYTF
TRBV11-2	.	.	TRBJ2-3	TGTGCCAGCACAATCCCGGGACCCCAGCAGTATTTT	CASTIPGPQQYF
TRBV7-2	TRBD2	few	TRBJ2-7	TGTGCCAGCAGCTTTCTCCTAGCGGGAGGTACCTACGAGCAGTACTTC	CASSFLLAGGTYEQYF
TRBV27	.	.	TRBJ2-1	TGTGCCAGCAGTTCCCACCGGAGCTCCTACAATGAGCAGTTCTTC	CASSSHRSSYNEQFF
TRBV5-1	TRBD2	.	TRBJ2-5	TGCGCCAGCAGCATAATGTTGACTAGCGGGACGGAAGAGACCCAGTACTTC	CASSIMLTSGTEETQYF
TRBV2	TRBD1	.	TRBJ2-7	TGTGCCAGCTCCCAGGGACAGGGCTACGAGCAGTACTTC	CASSQGQGYEQYF
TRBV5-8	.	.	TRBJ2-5	TGTGCCAGCAGCTTGGGGCAACAAGAGACCCAGTACTTC	CASSLGQQETQYF
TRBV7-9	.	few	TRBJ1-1	TGTGCCAGCAGCTTAAACCAGGGGAACACTGAAGCTTTCTTT	CASSLNQGNTEAFF
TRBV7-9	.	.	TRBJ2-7	TGTGCCAGCAGCTTAGGGATGGCGGGCGGTCCCGAGCAGTACTTC	CASSLGMAGGPEQYF
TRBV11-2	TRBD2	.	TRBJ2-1	TGTGCCAGCAGCTTAGGATACCTAGCGGGAGGTATTGATGAGCAGTTCTTC	CASSLGYLAGGIDEQFF
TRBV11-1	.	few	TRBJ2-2	TGTGCCAGCAGCACCCGACAGCCCGGGGAGCTGTTTTTT	CASSTRQPGELFF
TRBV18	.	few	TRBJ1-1	TGTGCCAGCTCACCAAGGGGTGGGCAGGGTAGAAACACTGAAGCTTTCTTT	CASSPRGGQGRNTEAFF
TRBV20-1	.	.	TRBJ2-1	TGCAGTGCAGATCCCCGGCGGGAGCAGTTCTTC	CSADPRREQFF
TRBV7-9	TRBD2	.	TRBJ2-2	TGTGCCAGCAGCCCTACTAGCGGGAGGAACACCGGGGAGCTGTTTTTT	CASSPTSGRNTGELFF
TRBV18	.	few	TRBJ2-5	TGTGCCAGCTCACCAGCTAGCCAGTACCAAGAGACCCAGTACTTC	CASSPASQYQETQYF
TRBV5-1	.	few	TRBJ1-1	TGCGCCAGCAGCCCAGATCGCGGGAACACTGAAGCTTTCTTT	CASSPDRGNTEAFF
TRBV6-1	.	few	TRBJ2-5	TGTGCCAGCAGCGGACAGTACCAAGAGACCCAGTACTTC	CASSGQYQETQYF
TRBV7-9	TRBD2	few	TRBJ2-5	TGTGCCAGCTGGGAGCGGCTAGCGGGAGGAGAGACCCAGTACTTC	CASWERLAGGETQYF
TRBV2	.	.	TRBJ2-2	TGTGCCAGCAGTGAAGACCACCCGCGGACCGGGGAGCTGTTTTTT	CASSEDHPRTGELFF
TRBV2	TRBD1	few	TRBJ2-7	TGTGCCAGCAGGGCGTCCCGGGACAGGGACGAGCAGTACTTC	CASRASRDRDEQYF
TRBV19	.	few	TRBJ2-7	TGTGCCAGTAGTATTTCGGGCAGTTCCTACGAGCAGTACTTC	CASSISGSSYEQYF
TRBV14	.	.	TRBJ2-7	TGTGCCAGCAGCCAATTGGCAGTGGGCCACGAGCAGTACTTC	CASSQLAVGHEQYF
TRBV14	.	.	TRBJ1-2	TGTGCCAGCAGCCAAAGGGGGTCGTATGGCTACACCTTC	CASSQRGSYGYTF
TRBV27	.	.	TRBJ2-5	TGTGCCAGCAGCCTCGCGGGGGCGGGACGAGAGACCCAGTACTTC	CASSLAGAGRETQYF
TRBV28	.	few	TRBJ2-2	TGTGCCAGCAGCCCCTTAAGATGGCGGGATCACACCGGGGAGCTGTTTTTT	CASSPLRWRDHTGELFF
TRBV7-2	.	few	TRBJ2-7	TGTGCCAGCAGCTCCCCCCCGCTGACAGGCTACGAGCAGTACTTC	CASSSPPLTGYEQYF
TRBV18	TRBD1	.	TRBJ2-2	TGTGCCAGCTCACCACTACAGGGGGCGTTCACCGGGGAGCTGTTTTTT	CASSPLQGAFTGELFF
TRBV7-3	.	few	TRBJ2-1	TGTGCCAGCAGTCCAGGGAGCTCCTACAATGAGCAGTTCTTC	CASSPGSSYNEQFF
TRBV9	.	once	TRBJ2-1	TGTGCCAGCAGCGTAGGCCTGGGGATGGAAACCCAGCAGTTCTTC	CASSVGLGMETQQFF
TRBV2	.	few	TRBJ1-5	TGTGCCAGCAGTGGTCGCAGGGGCAATCAGCCCCAGCATTTT	CASSGRRGNQPQHF